The 3 T cell receptor beta chains in this list originate from one sample, sequenced in a study of hypomethylating agent response in myelodysplastic syndrome. TCRdb keeps only in-frame clones here, not all; method: immunoSEQ multiplex PCR. The sample yields 2,500 to 3,500 clones, around 82% seen once. The specimen was bone marrow, collected before or after starting hypomethylating agent treatment for myelodysplastic syndrome (not recorded which). The receptors come from a human donor with myelodysplastic syndrome.

The chain is built from TRBV15 and TRBJ2-7, with TRBD2 identical over 7 bases. The CDR3 has 16 residues. V dropped 0 bases and J dropped 3; count of bases not matched to a gene: 8. Germline V gene lookup returns CDR1 LNHNV and CDR2 YYDKDF (reference sequence). DNA of the CDR3: TGTGCCACCAGCAGAGATTTCGGGCTAGCGGACTACGAGCAGTACTTC. Its translation is CATSRDFGLADYEQYF.

The genes are TRBV2 and TRBJ2-7; perhaps TRBD2 as D (6 bases). Germline V CDR1 and CDR2: SNHLY, FYNNEI. The V gene lost 6 bases and the J gene lost 3 bases, with 12 bases spanning the gap. This CDR3 has 13 residues. Here the CDR3 reads CASRRDAYYEQYF. CDR3 sequence (DNA): TGTGCCAGCAGGCGGGACGCTTACTACGAGCAGTACTTC.

This clone was detected only a few times. The chain has TRBV4-3 and TRBJ2-3, with TRBD2 matching 11 bases. This CDR3 is built from 18 residues. Germline trimming cut 0 bases from V and 2 bases from J; bases unmatched to any gene: 7. The germline CDR1 and CDR2 sequences are LGHNA and YSLEER. The CDR3 sequence is CASSQDLAGGLLTDTQYF. The CDR3 DNA is TGCGCCAGCAGCCAAGACCTAGCGGGGGGCCTCCTCACAGATACGCAGTATTTT.